This passage covers 2 T cell receptor beta chains from one sample sequenced in a study of tumor and adjacent non-tumor tissue in lung cancer. The library came from three nested PCR rounds adapted from ARM-PCR protocols. TCRdb used MiXCR to reprocess the multiplex PCR reads, holding one entry per CDR3 protein. The sample carries about 93,000 distinct CDR3 sequences, 61% recorded once. This sample's RNA came from whole unsorted tissue. The sample taken for sequencing was lung tumor tissue. These receptors were obtained from a man aged 65 to 79 with non-small cell lung cancer.

This clonotype was seen many times. CDR3 sequence: CASSQQIQETQYF. CDR3 DNA: TGTGCCAGCAGTCAGCAGATACAAGAGACCCAGTACTTC. This sequence joins TRBV2 and TRBJ2-5; no reliable D call. Germline V lookup: CDR1 SNHLY, CDR2 FYNNEI. Between the trimmed V and J ends, which lost 5 bases and 2 bases, there was a span of 9 bases. The CDR3 runs to 13 residues.

Remarks on this clonotype: A read error may explain this, as a much larger clone is one base away. This chain links TRBV6-1 with TRBJ2-6; D might be TRBD1 or TRBD2, each matching 5 bases. This CDR3 has 15 residues. Germline V gives CDR1 MNHNS, CDR2 SASEGT. The ends were cut back, 4 bases at V and 3 bases at J, with 10 bases in the middle. CDR3 amino acids: CASSVHGGGANVLTF. In nucleotides, the CDR3 is TGTGCCAGCAGTGTACATGGGGGTGGGGCCAACGTCCTGACTTTC.